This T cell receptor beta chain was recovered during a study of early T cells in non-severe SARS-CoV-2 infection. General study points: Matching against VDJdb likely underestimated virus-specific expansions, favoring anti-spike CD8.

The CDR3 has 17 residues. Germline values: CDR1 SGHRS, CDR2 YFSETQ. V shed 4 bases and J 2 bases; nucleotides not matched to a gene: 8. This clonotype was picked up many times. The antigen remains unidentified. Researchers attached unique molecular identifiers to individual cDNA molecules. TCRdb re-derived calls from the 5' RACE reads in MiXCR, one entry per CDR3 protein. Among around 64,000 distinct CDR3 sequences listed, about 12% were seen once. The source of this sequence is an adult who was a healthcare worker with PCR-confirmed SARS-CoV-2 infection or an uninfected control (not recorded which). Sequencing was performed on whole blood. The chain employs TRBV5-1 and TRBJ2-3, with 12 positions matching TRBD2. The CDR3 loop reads CASSQRLAGVLTDTQYF. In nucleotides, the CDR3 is TGCGCCAGCAGCCAGAGACTAGCGGGAGTTCTCACAGATACGCAGTATTTT.